This T cell receptor (beta chain) originates from a study of molecular identifiers for immune sequencing clone quantification. As to this clonotype: Antigen unknown.

Researchers sorted naive CD8 T cells as cells that were CD8+CD4-CCR7+CD45RA+. Germline V gives CDR1 SQVTM, CDR2 ANQGSEA. The length of the CDR3 is 15 residues. The V segment lost 5 bases and the J segment 0 bases; nucleotides outside the gene matches: 7. Each CDR3 protein is one row after TCRdb ran MiXCR on the PCR reads. The data contain more than 300,000 distinct CDR3 sequences, roughly 23% of them singletons. General observations from the study: Highly expanded clone sizes could be underestimated through barcode sharing by identical TCR molecules.

The TCR comes from a human donor in good health. Some libraries in this study had Jurkat cell RNA spiked in. Sequencing was performed on naive CD8+ T cells from blood, with Jurkat cell RNA spiked in. As for subset: FACS-sorted CD8+CD4-CCR7+CD45RA+ naive T cells. The chain employs TRBV29-1 and TRBJ2-7; 10 positions match TRBD1. The CDR3: CSVLTGGFDSYEQYF. The CDR3 nucleotides read TGCAGCGTTTTGACAGGGGGCTTCGACTCCTACGAGCAGTACTTC.